These 24 T cell receptor beta chains originate from one sample sequenced in a study of blood T cell repertoires in COVID-19 (dated by TCRdb to 2018 to 2020). The library was built by means of the immunoSEQ multiplex PCR assay. TCRdb stores this immuneACCESS table with in-frame sequences only. Part of the clones is absent; in the studies checked, under half of the shortfall reflects unresolved V genes, and no reason is known for the rest. The sample includes 360,000 or so clones, with over 85% observed a single time. In total, the top ten clones hold about 1.7% of the sample. The sample consisted of PBMCs or T cells enriched from blood (not recorded which). The receptors stem from a woman aged 25 to 39 who had recovered from COVID-19.

The CDR3 nucleotides read TGTGCCAGCAGGAGACTCAGGGACAGGCTTTACGAGCAGTACTTC. Its protein product is CASRRLRDRLYEQYF. V is TRBV6-5 and J is TRBJ2-7, with 8 bases matching TRBD1. This CDR3 has 15 amino acids. V gave up 6 bases and J gave up 4 bases; unmatched junction bases: 11. Per germline, CDR1 MNHEY and CDR2 SVGAGI.

The chain carries TRBV19 and TRBJ2-1, with 9 bases that match TRBD2. J was trimmed by 3 bases and V by 3 bases; bases with no gene match: 0. The CDR3 contains 14 residues. In germline, CDR1 is LNHDA, CDR2 SQIVND (reference sequence). The CDR3 reads CASSISGSYNEQFF. In DNA, the CDR3 is TGTGCCAGTAGTATTAGCGGGAGCTACAATGAGCAGTTCTTC.

This clone was seen a few times. The rearrangement links TRBV2 to TRBJ1-2; TRBD1 matches 7 bases. The germline CDR1 and CDR2 sequences are SNHLY and FYNNEI. The CDR3 totals 14 residues. Germline trimming cut 5 bases from V and 14 bases from J; bases unmatched to any gene: 17. CDR3 in DNA: TGTGCCAGCAGTCCTGACAGGGCGCCTATGTGGCAGACCTTC. Its protein product is CASSPDRAPMWQTF. Looking up the rest from reference TRBV2 and TRBJ1-2 gives the full variable domain: EPEVTQTPSHQVTQMGQEVILRCVPISNHLYFYWYRQILGQKVEFLVSFYNNEISEKSEIFDDQFSVERPDGSNFTLKIRSTKLEDSAMYFCASSPDRAPMWQTFGSGTRLTVV.

The chain employs TRBV21-1 and TRBJ1-2; TRBD1 is the table's D call, not checked against the DNA. TRBV21-1 is a pseudogene segment. The CDR3 totals 18 residues. CDR3 in DNA: TGTGCCAGCAGCAATCTTGGACAGGGGGGAGTTATTAACTATGGCTACACCTTC. It encodes CASSNLGQGGVINYGYTF.

This clone was seen only once. The V call is TRBV19, the J call TRBJ1-5, with TRBD1 matching 11 bases. Germline V gene sequence: CDR1 LNHDA, CDR2 SQIVND (reference sequence). J lost 5 bases, V lost 5 bases, and 5 bases had no gene match. The CDR3 is 15 amino acids. CDR3 amino acids: CASSYGQGAYQPQHF. The DNA for the CDR3 is TGTGCCAGTAGTTATGGACAGGGGGCATATCAGCCCCAGCATTTT.

This chain connects TRBV18 to TRBJ2-7; 7 bases match TRBD1. Germline V gene sequence: CDR1 KGHSH, CDR2 LQKENI. Germline trimming cut 3 bases from V and 5 bases from J; bases unmatched to any gene: 10. The CDR3 sequence is 15 residues long. CDR3 region: CASSPLGQLQNEQYF. The CDR3, as DNA: TGTGCCAGCTCACCTTTGGGACAGCTCCAAAACGAGCAGTACTTC.

The rearrangement joins TRBV28 to TRBJ2-2; D not resolved. The CDR3 extends over 13 amino acids. Between the trimmed V and J ends, which lost 6 bases and 4 bases, there was a span of 9 bases. In germline, CDR1 is MDHEN, CDR2 SYDVKM. The CDR3 reads CASSKDITGELFF. The CDR3 DNA reads as TGTGCCAGCAGCAAAGACATCACCGGGGAGCTGTTTTTT.

This sequence joins TRBV7-3 and TRBJ1-2; TRBD1 agrees at 11 bases. There are 13 residues in the CDR3. V trimming: 5 bases; J trimming: 8 bases; junction bases outside the gene matches: 4. The germline V gene encodes CDR1 SGHTA and CDR2 FQGTGA. CDR3 region: CASSPDRGLGYTF. The DNA of the CDR3 is TGTGCCAGCAGCCCGGACAGGGGGCTGGGCTACACCTTC.

V is TRBV7-2 and J is TRBJ1-2; D may be TRBD1 (6 bases). The CDR3 is made up of 15 amino acids. Germline loops: CDR1 SGHTA, CDR2 FQGNSA. The V and J ends lost 4 bases and 2 bases respectively, with 14 bases between them. Here the CDR3 reads CASSSGQTRNYGYTF. The CDR3 DNA reads TGTGCCAGCAGCTCCGGACAGACCAGAAACTATGGCTACACCTTC. The full variable domain, completed using reference TRBV7-2 and TRBJ1-2, is GAGVSQSPSNKVTEKGKDVELRCDPISGHTALYWYRQSLGQGLEFLIYFQGNSAPDKSGLPSDRFSAERTGGSVSTLTIQRTQQEDSAVYLCASSSGQTRNYGYTFGSGTRLTVV.

The J gene is TRBJ1-2, the V gene TRBV11-2, with 10 nucleotides matching TRBD1. J was trimmed by 2 bases and V by 4 bases; bases with no gene match: 4. The V gene's germline CDR1 is SGHAT and CDR2 FQNNGV. CDR3 length: 15 residues. DNA for the CDR3: TGTGCCAGCAGCTCACGGACAGGGGGAAACTATGGCTACACCTTC. Translating it yields CASSSRTGGNYGYTF.

The chain uses TRBV6-1 and TRBJ1-5; 8 nucleotides agree with TRBD1. V was clipped by 1 base and J by 5 bases; unmatched bases: 10. Germline CDR1 MNHNS, CDR2 SASEGT. The CDR3 is 17 amino acids. In DNA, the CDR3 is TGTGCCAGCAGTGAAGGTCCCGGGACAGGCCATTATCAGCCCCAGCATTTT. Translating it yields CASSEGPGTGHYQPQHF.

The chain joins TRBV29-1 to TRBJ1-2; 7 bases fit TRBD1. Per germline, CDR1 SQVTM and CDR2 ANQGSEA. CDR3 size: 15 residues. V trimming: 4 bases; J trimming: 4 bases; junction bases outside the gene matches: 12. CDR3 residues: CSVGSETGSPYGYTF. For the CDR3, the DNA is TGCAGCGTTGGCTCCGAGACAGGGAGCCCCTATGGCTACACCTTC.

The CDR3 DNA reads TGCGCCAGCAGCCTACGGACAGGAGACACCATATATTTT. This codes for CASSLRTGDTIYF. V gene TRBV5-1 combines with J gene TRBJ1-3, with 7 bases lining up with TRBD1. With V trimmed by 4 bases and J by 8 bases, 6 bases remained unmatched. CDR1 is SGHRS and CDR2 is YFSETQ in the germline V gene. This CDR3 is 13 amino acids long.

The rearrangement uses TRBV18 and TRBJ1-1, with a possible D match to TRBD1 (6 bases). In germline, CDR1 is KGHSH, CDR2 LQKENI. Trimming removed 1 base from V and 5 bases from J, with 17 bases in between. The CDR3 runs to 16 residues. The CDR3 reads CASSPLGFGGQTEAFF. The CDR3 region has the DNA TGTGCCAGCTCACCACTGGGCTTCGGGGGGCAAACTGAAGCTTTCTTT.

V gene TRBV6-6 combines with J gene TRBJ2-1; D unclear. Germline V gives CDR1 MNHNY, CDR2 SVGAGI (reference sequence). Trimming cost V 7 bases and J 3 bases, with 13 bases left between them. The CDR3 spans 14 residues. This chain's CDR3 is CASTESPGYNEQFF. CDR3 DNA sequence: TGTGCCAGCACCGAAAGTCCAGGCTACAATGAGCAGTTCTTC.

The rearrangement joins TRBV27 to TRBJ2-7; weak D call: TRBD2 (6 bases). The CDR3 runs 11 residues. Trimming removed 8 bases from V and 2 bases from J, with 7 bases in between. From germline, CDR1 is MNHEY and CDR2 SMNVEV (reference sequence). CDR3 residues: CASGGPYEQYF. The CDR3 DNA follows: TGTGCCAGCGGAGGGCCCTACGAGCAGTACTTC.

This chain uses TRBV19 with TRBJ1-2; 10 bases match TRBD1. The germline V gene has CDR1 LNHDA and CDR2 SQIVND (reference sequence). There are 13 residues in the CDR3. Trimming at V came to 9 bases and at J to 5 bases, leaving 6 bases not matched to a gene. CDR3 loop: CASTGTGVYGYTF. The DNA for the CDR3 is TGTGCCAGCACCGGGACAGGGGTGTATGGCTACACCTTC.

The chain recombines TRBV11-2 with TRBJ1-5; weak D call: TRBD1 (5 bases). Trimming cost V 3 bases and J 2 bases, with 14 bases left between them. The germline CDR1 and CDR2 sequences are SGHAT and FQNNGV. This CDR3 comprises 16 residues. For the CDR3, the DNA is TGTGCCAGCAGCTTCAGAGGAGGGGATGGCAATCAGCCCCAGCATTTT. This encodes CASSFRGGDGNQPQHF.

The chain recombines TRBV7-2 with TRBJ1-1; 8 bases line up with TRBD1. Germline lookup yields CDR1 SGHTA and CDR2 FQGNSA. This CDR3 comprises 14 residues. Trimming took 5 bases from V and 5 from J; bases not matched to a gene: 7. The CDR3 DNA is TGTGCCAGCAGCATCACAGGGGGAGGGACTGAAGCTTTCTTT. This codes for CASSITGGGTEAFF.

The chain employs TRBV10-2 and TRBJ1-1; D may be TRBD1 (6 bases). The CDR3 totals 15 residues. The germline V gene encodes CDR1 WSHSY and CDR2 SAAADI. V was pared by 3 bases and J by 5 bases, with 16 bases between. Written as DNA, the CDR3 is TGCGCCAGCAGTGAACTTATCAGGGGTAGGACTGAAGCTTTCTTT. Protein sequence: CASSELIRGRTEAFF.

The chain couples TRBV6-5 to TRBJ2-7; 8 nucleotides line up with TRBD1. The CDR3 contains 14 residues. The ends lost 4 bases at V and 6 bases at J; junction bases unmatched: 8. Per the germline V gene, CDR1 is MNHEY and CDR2 is SVGAGI. CDR3 bases: TGTGCCAGCAGTTCGGACAGGGCTTTTCGCGAGCAGTACTTC. It codes for CASSSDRAFREQYF.

The chain joins TRBV6-5 to TRBJ1-2; 7 bases are a match to TRBD1. V lost 5 bases, J lost 3 bases, and 6 bases stayed unmatched. The CDR3 loop spans 14 amino acids. Looked up from germline, CDR1 is MNHEY and CDR2 is SVGAGI. The CDR3 sequence is CASSTRQGYYGYTF. CDR3 nucleotides: TGTGCCAGCAGTACCCGACAGGGATACTATGGCTACACCTTC.

The count of this clone is one. The chain couples TRBV7-9 to TRBJ2-3, with 9 bases aligning to TRBD1. The CDR3 has 15 residues. Trimming took 7 bases from V and 6 from J; bases not matched to a gene: 11. Germline CDR1 and CDR2: SEHNR and FQNEAQ (reference sequence). The CDR3 DNA sequence: TGTGCCAGCAATATGGGACAGGGAATATTTGATACGCAGTATTTT. Residues: CASNMGQGIFDTQYF.

This clone was picked up one time. This rearrangement joins TRBV19 to TRBJ1-4; D remains unclear. The CDR3 has 14 residues. V was clipped by 4 bases and J by 7 bases, with 13 bases between them. Looked up from germline, CDR1 is LNHDA and CDR2 is SQIVND (reference sequence). The CDR3 bases are TGTGCCAGTAGTACAACGGGAGTTAGTGAAAAACTGTTTTTT. This encodes CASSTTGVSEKLFF.